These 9 T cell receptor beta chains came from one sample sequenced in a study of T-cell reconstitution after alpha-beta-depleted transplantation in children. Using unique molecular identifiers, the investigators prepared the TCRbeta library. MiXCR, run by TCRdb on the PCR reads, gives a single entry per CDR3 protein. Among hundreds of thousands of distinct CDR3 sequences listed, roughly 15% were seen once. The specimen was PBMCs from the stem cell graft donor, collected from the stem cell graft. These receptors all stem from a human donor who donated a stem cell graft to a child with acute myeloid leukemia.

A few counts support this clonotype. The chain uses TRBV30 and TRBJ2-6, with D unclear. Per the germline V gene, CDR1 is GTSNPN and CDR2 is SVGIG (reference sequence). Between the trimmed V and J ends, which lost 2 bases and 4 bases, there was a span of 15 bases. The CDR3 has 16 amino acids. The CDR3, as DNA: TGTGCCTGGAGTCCGCAGTCCTTAAACGGGGCCAACGTCCTGACTTTC. Amino acids: CAWSPQSLNGANVLTF.

This clonotype was counted between two and nine times. The V and J genes are TRBV7-2 and TRBJ2-1, with TRBD1 as a possible D gene (6 bases). V lost 1 base and J 0 bases, leaving 16 bases between the germline ends. The CDR3 spans 18 residues. Germline CDR1 reads SGHTA; CDR2 reads FQGNSA. CDR3 protein: CASSLVGTLRSSYNEQFF. CDR3 nucleotides: TGTGCCAGCAGCTTAGTAGGGACACTTCGATCCTCCTACAATGAGCAGTTCTTC.

The rearrangement joins TRBV7-8 to TRBJ2-5; D perhaps matches TRBD1 (5 bases). Trimming took off 8 bases at V and 2 bases at J, with 15 bases between the two ends. Germline lookup yields CDR1 SGHVS and CDR2 FQNEAQ. CDR3 size: 14 residues. CDR3 in amino acids: CASQGGLEQETQYF. CDR3 sequence (DNA): TGTGCCAGCCAGGGCGGATTGGAGCAAGAGACCCAGTACTTC.

The gene calls are TRBV7-2 and TRBJ2-1; D unresolved. Germline V gene lookup returns CDR1 SGHTA and CDR2 FQGNSA. Trimming cost V 3 bases and J 10 bases, with 10 bases left between them. The CDR3 sequence is 12 residues long. CDR3: CASSFISFEQFF. As DNA, the CDR3 is TGTGCCAGCAGCTTTATTAGCTTCGAGCAGTTCTTC. Full variable domain (rest looked up from reference TRBV7-2 and TRBJ2-1): GAGVSQSPSNKVTEKGKDVELRCDPISGHTALYWYRQSLGQGLEFLIYFQGNSAPDKSGLPSDRFSAERTGGSVSTLTIQRTQQEDSAVYLCASSFISFEQFFGPGTRLTVL.

This clonotype was counted only a few times. The J gene is TRBJ1-2, the V gene TRBV5-6; D remains ambiguous. Between the trimmed V and J ends, which lost 3 bases and 1 base, there was a span of 10 bases. This CDR3 is 14 amino acids long. Germline CDR1 SGHDT, CDR2 YYEEEE. CDR3 loop: CASSSDWFNYGYTF. CDR3 sequence (DNA): TGTGCCAGCAGCTCGGACTGGTTTAACTATGGCTACACCTTC.

This chain's CDR3 is CASSFTGASVAFF. The CDR3, as DNA: TGCGCCAGCAGCTTTACGGGGGCGTCGGTGGCTTTCTTT. The rearrangement links TRBV5-1 to TRBJ1-1; D possibly corresponds to TRBD1 (6 bases). Trimming took 2 bases from V and 11 from J, leaving 16 bases between them. The germline V gene encodes CDR1 SGHRS and CDR2 YFSETQ. This CDR3 comprises 13 residues.

This clonotype was detected a few times. The rearrangement uses TRBV30 and TRBJ2-7, with D unclear. The germline V gene encodes CDR1 GTSNPN and CDR2 SVGIG (reference sequence). The length of the CDR3 is 14 residues. V shed 5 bases and J shed 3 bases, with 17 bases lying between them. The CDR3 DNA sequence: TGTGCCTGGGCCATGTCAGGTTTCGTCTACGAGCAGTACTTC. The encoded protein is CAWAMSGFVYEQYF.

This clonotype was counted between two and nine times. This chain joins TRBV4-3 and TRBJ1-2; a possible D gene is TRBD1 (5 bases). Trimming removed 4 bases at V and 5 bases at J, with 14 bases between. The CDR3 loop spans 14 amino acids. The germline CDR1 and CDR2 sequences are LGHNA and YSLEER. The DNA of the CDR3 is TGCGCCAGCAGCCCCCGGCCAGGGACTTATGGCTACACCTTC. It is translated as CASSPRPGTYGYTF.

The sample holds many counts of this clonotype. The rearrangement joins TRBV27 to TRBJ2-2; D possibly corresponds to TRBD1 (5 bases). The V end was cut by 6 bases, the J end by 8 bases, with 10 bases between. The CDR3 is 12 amino acids. Germline V gives CDR1 MNHEY, CDR2 SMNVEV (reference sequence). In DNA form, the CDR3 reads TGTGCCAGCAGCATAGGGGCTGGGGAGCTGTTTTTT. Encoded protein: CASSIGAGELFF.